These 15 T cell receptor beta chains share one sample of origin, sequenced in a study of post-analysis software for immune sequencing data (dated by TCRdb to between 2015 and 2017). What the work shows at the level of the full study, not this receptor alone: Significantly higher frequencies in patients than in controls were found for several TRBV segments, including TRBV5-6, TRBV5-1 and TRBV20-1.

The library was built by means of PCR. TCRdb names Illumina HiSeq 2500 as the instrument used. Unique molecular identifiers were incorporated into TCR beta cDNA libraries to reduce PCR and sequencing biases. The public reads were reprocessed in TCRdb via fastp at Q25 and MiXCR, keeping in-frame beta chains. Entries are consolidated by CDR3 protein sequence, retaining the most common genes and DNA. The sample yields hundreds of thousands of distinct CDR3 sequences; less than 45% were counted once. The leading ten clones occupy about 12% of the sample. The antigens these receptors bind are not known. Material for sequencing was blood. The origin of the receptors is a girl aged 5-17 years with multiple sclerosis.

The chain links TRBV7-2 to TRBJ1-4, with 7 bases aligning to TRBD1. The CDR3 has 15 amino acids. Germline loops: CDR1 SGHTA, CDR2 FQGNSA. With V trimmed by 4 bases and J by 0 bases, 2 bases remained unmatched. CDR3 sequence (DNA): TGTGCCAGCAGCTCCGGGACAGCAACTAATGAAAAACTGTTTTTT. Translation gives CASSSGTATNEKLFF.

J is TRBJ2-1 and V is TRBV7-6; TRBD2 agrees at 9 bases. Germline trimming cut 2 bases from V and 8 bases from J; bases unmatched to any gene: 13. From germline, CDR1 is SGHVS and CDR2 FNYEAQ. The CDR3 is made up of 17 amino acids. The CDR3 sequence: CASSLIASGANRDEQFF. CDR3 in DNA: TGTGCCAGCAGCTTAATTGCTAGCGGGGCCAACCGGGATGAGCAGTTCTTC.

The chain joins TRBV2 to TRBJ2-6; D is ambiguous. Trimming took off 9 bases at V and 2 bases at J, with 5 bases between the two ends. CDR3 size: 12 residues. Germline CDR1 is SNHLY and CDR2 is FYNNEI. CDR3 residues: CARSTGANVLTF. The CDR3 nucleotides are TGTGCCAGATCGACTGGGGCCAACGTCCTGACTTTC.

The V and J genes are TRBV29-1 and TRBJ2-5; 7 positions match TRBD2. V dropped 6 bases and J dropped 5; count of bases not matched to a gene: 12. The CDR3 is 14 residues long. The germline V gene has CDR1 SQVTM and CDR2 ANQGSEA. The CDR3 loop reads CSVISGPGRETQYF. Here the CDR3 DNA reads TGCAGCGTGATTAGCGGCCCCGGGAGGGAGACCCAGTACTTC.

The genes are TRBV7-8 and TRBJ2-1; TRBD2 agrees at 10 bases. The CDR3 length is 18 residues. The germline gives CDR1 SGHVS, CDR2 FQNEAQ. After removal of 5 bases from V and 5 bases from J, the junction contained 15 bases not matched to a gene. CDR3 sequence reads: CASSPGASGRATNNEQFF. CDR3 DNA: TGTGCCAGCAGCCCGGGGGCCAGCGGGAGGGCCACAAACAATGAGCAGTTCTTC.

This clonotype has only a few counts. The chain has TRBV9 and TRBJ2-7; 9 bases agree with TRBD1. V lost 3 bases, J lost 2 bases, and 9 bases stayed unmatched. CDR3 length: 16 amino acids. Germline CDR1 SGDLS, CDR2 YYNGEE. The CDR3 bases are TGTGCCAGCAGCGCCTGGGACAGGGACACCACCTACGAGCAGTACTTC. This sequence encodes CASSAWDRDTTYEQYF.

This clonotype was found a few times. The chain has TRBV29-1 and TRBJ2-7, with D perhaps matching TRBD2 (6 bases). The V gene lost 1 base and the J gene lost 5 bases, with 18 bases spanning the gap. The CDR3 covers 15 residues. The germline V gene has CDR1 SQVTM and CDR2 ANQGSEA. In DNA, the CDR3 is TGCAGCGTTGAAGGGCGGACGGGAGTGACAGACGAGCAGTACTTC. Its protein product is CSVEGRTGVTDEQYF.

The CDR3 reads CASSPQDYEQYF. CDR3 bases: TGTGCCAGCAGCCCTCAAGATTACGAGCAGTACTTC. The genes are TRBV7-9 and TRBJ2-4, with D uncertain. Judging by the DNA end, TRBJ2-7 fits better; the J call may be wrong. Germline CDR1 SEHNR, CDR2 FQNEAQ (reference sequence). The CDR3 contains 12 residues.

This rearrangement joins TRBV7-8 to TRBJ2-3; 11 bases align to TRBD2. With V trimmed by 6 bases and J by 5 bases, 7 bases remained unmatched. The CDR3 extends over 15 amino acids. The germline V gene encodes CDR1 SGHVS and CDR2 FQNEAQ. CDR3 in DNA: TGTGCCAGCAGTTTACTAGCGGGAGCTTTAGATACGCAGTATTTT. It is translated as CASSLLAGALDTQYF.

The rearrangement joins TRBV12-3 or TRBV12-4 to TRBJ1-5; D is uncertain. The ends were cut back, 3 bases at V and 4 bases at J, with 7 bases in the middle. The CDR3 consists of 13 residues. For the CDR3, the DNA is TGTGCCAGCAGTTTCCTTGAGAATCAGCCCCAGCATTTT. It codes for CASSFLENQPQHF.

With regard to this clonotype: A junction end diverges from the germline sequence, so it may reflect a read error. The chain employs TRBV6-6 and TRBJ1-1; D unresolved. The CDR3 has 13 amino acids. Germline assignment: CDR1 MNHNY and CDR2 SVGAGI (reference sequence). In DNA form, the CDR3 reads TGTGCCAGCACCATAACTGTGGGCACTGGAGCTTTCTTT. Its protein product is CASTITVGTGAFF.

This clonotype was seen a few times. The chain combines TRBV18 with TRBJ2-1, with 14 nucleotides matching TRBD2. The CDR3 is 14 residues long. CDR1 is KGHSH and CDR2 is LQKENI in the germline V gene. The junction had 0 bases not matched to a gene; V was cut back by 2 bases and J by 9 bases. The CDR3 DNA follows: TGTGCCAGCTCACCAGGGACTAGCGGGAGTGAGCAGTTCTTC. Translated, it gives CASSPGTSGSEQFF.

The V call is TRBV20-1, the J call TRBJ2-6; D possibly corresponds to TRBD1 (6 bases). CDR3 length equals 18 residues. The germline V and J ends were trimmed by 1 base and 0 bases, with 16 bases remaining between them. CDR1 DFQATT and CDR2 SNEGSKA come from the germline V gene (reference sequence). CDR3 in amino acids: CSARGGRQEISGANVLTF. The CDR3 DNA follows: TGCAGTGCTAGAGGTGGAAGACAGGAGATCTCTGGGGCCAACGTCCTGACTTTC.

This clonotype was seen a few times. J is TRBJ2-1 and V is TRBV7-8, with 7 nucleotides matching TRBD2. The V and J ends lost 4 bases and 7 bases, in that order; junction bases with no gene match: 10. The CDR3 has 15 residues. The germline gives CDR1 SGHVS, CDR2 FQNEAQ. The CDR3: CASSSPTSPHNEQFF. The CDR3 DNA sequence: TGTGCCAGCAGCTCGCCGACTAGCCCACATAATGAGCAGTTCTTC.

The chain links TRBV20-1 to TRBJ2-7; D is ambiguous. The CDR3 covers 14 residues. In germline, CDR1 is DFQATT, CDR2 SNEGSKA (reference sequence). V lost 3 bases to trimming and J lost 3 bases, with 15 bases between them. The CDR3 spells CSASSQETFYEQYF. The CDR3 DNA reads TGCAGTGCTAGTTCCCAGGAAACCTTCTACGAGCAGTACTTC.